The clone carrying this T cell receptor beta chain was recorded at least ten times. Its antigen is not known. CDR1 and CDR2 from the germline V gene are DFQATT and SNEGSKA (reference sequence). The CDR3 extends over 16 amino acids. Losses at the gene ends were 4 bases for V and 6 bases for J; bases not matched to a gene: 11. The sample comes from a study of T-cell memory formation after mild COVID-19. From the 5' RACE reads, TCRdb called clonotypes with MiXCR, one entry per CDR3 protein. The data hold 25,000 to 35,000 distinct CDR3 sequences, with around 6.8% observed a single time. General study findings and limits: Whereas later expanders leaned CD4+, clones contracting day 15 to 85 showed a balanced CD4/CD8 makeup.

This sequence joins TRBV20-1 and TRBJ2-1, with 11 bases identical to TRBD1. The receptor comes from an adult woman who had mild COVID-19 (a few samples of this study predate the infection). Cell type and time point are not known. Sequenced: PBMCs or a T cell subset sorted from them (not recorded which). Here the CDR3 DNA reads TGCAGTGCTAAGCGGGACAGGGGGAAGAAGGGCAATGAGCAGTTCTTC. Amino acid sequence: CSAKRDRGKKGNEQFF.